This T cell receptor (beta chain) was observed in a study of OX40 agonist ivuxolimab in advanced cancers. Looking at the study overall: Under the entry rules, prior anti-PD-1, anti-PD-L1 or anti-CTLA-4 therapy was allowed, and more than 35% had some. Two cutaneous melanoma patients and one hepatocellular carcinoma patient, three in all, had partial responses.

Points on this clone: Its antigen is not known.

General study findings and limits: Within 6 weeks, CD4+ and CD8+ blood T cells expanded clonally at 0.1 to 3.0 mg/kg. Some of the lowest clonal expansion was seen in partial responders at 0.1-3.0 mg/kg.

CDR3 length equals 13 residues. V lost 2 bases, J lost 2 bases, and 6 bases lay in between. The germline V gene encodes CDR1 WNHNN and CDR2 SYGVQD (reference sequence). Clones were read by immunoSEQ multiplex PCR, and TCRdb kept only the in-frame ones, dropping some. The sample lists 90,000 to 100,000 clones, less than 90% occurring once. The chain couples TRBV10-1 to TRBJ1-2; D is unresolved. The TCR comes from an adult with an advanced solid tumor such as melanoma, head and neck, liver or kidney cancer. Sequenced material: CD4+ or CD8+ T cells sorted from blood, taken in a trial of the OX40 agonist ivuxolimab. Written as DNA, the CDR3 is TGCGCCAGCAGTGAGGCGGGCAACTATGGCTACACCTTC. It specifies CASSEAGNYGYTF.